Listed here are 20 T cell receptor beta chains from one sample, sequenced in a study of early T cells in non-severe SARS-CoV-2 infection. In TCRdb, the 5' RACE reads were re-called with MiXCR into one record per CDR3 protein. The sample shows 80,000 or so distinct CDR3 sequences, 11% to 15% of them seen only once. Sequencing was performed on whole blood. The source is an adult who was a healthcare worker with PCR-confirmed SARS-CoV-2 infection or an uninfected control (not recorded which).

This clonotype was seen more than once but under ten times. The CDR3 DNA is TGTGCCAGCAGCTTAGGCTCTCGTAGCTCCTACGAGCAGTACTTC. Translation gives CASSLGSRSSYEQYF. The chain has TRBV7-6 and TRBJ2-7; D not certain. The CDR3 contains 15 residues. V lost 1 base and J 0 bases, leaving 10 bases between the germline ends. Germline V gene lookup returns CDR1 SGHVS and CDR2 FNYEAQ.

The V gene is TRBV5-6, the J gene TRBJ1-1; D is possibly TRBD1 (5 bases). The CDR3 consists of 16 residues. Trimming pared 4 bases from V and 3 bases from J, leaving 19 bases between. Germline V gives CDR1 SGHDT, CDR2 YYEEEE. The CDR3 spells CASSLPGLGSDTEAFF. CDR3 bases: TGTGCCAGCAGCCTGCCAGGGCTGGGGTCGGACACTGAAGCTTTCTTT.

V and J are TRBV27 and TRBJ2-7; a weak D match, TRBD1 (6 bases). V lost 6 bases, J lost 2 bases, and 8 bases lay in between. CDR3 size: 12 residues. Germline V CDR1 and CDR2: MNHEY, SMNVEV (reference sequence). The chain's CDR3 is CASRDRTYEQYF. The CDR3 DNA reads TGTGCCAGCAGGGACAGAACCTACGAGCAGTACTTC.

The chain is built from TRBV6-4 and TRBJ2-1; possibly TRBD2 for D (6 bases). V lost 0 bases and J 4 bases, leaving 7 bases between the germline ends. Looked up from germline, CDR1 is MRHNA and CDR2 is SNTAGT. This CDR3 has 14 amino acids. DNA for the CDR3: TGTGCCAGCAGTGACTCGGGGGGTTACAATGAGCAGTTCTTC. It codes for CASSDSGGYNEQFF.

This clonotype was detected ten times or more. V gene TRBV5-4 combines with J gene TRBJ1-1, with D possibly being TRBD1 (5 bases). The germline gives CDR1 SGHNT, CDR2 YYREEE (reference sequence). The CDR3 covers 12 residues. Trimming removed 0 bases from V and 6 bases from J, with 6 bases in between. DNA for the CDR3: TGTGCCAGCAGCTTGGGGGGCCCTGAAGCTTTCTTT. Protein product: CASSLGGPEAFF.

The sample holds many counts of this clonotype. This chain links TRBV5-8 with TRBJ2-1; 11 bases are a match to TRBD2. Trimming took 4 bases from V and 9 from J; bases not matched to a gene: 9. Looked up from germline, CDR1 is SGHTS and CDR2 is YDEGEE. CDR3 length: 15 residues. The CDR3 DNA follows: TGTGCCAGCAGCATTAGCGGGAGGGCCGGGTTTGAGCAGTTCTTC. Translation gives CASSISGRAGFEQFF. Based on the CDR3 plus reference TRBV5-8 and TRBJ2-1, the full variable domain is EAGVTQSPTHLIKTRGQQATLRCSPISGHTSVYWYQQALGLGLQFLLWYDEGEERNRGNFPPRFSGRQFPNYSSELNVNALELEDSALYLCASSISGRAGFEQFFGPGTRLTVL.

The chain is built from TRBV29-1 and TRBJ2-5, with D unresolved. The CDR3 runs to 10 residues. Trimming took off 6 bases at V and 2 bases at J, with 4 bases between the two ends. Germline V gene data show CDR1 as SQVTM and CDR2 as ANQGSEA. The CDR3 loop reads CSVEQETQYF. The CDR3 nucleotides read TGCAGCGTGGAACAAGAGACCCAGTACTTC. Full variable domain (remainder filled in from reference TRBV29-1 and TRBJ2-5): SAVISQKPSRDICQRGTSLTIQCQVDSQVTMMFWYRQQPGQSLTLIATANQGSEATYESGFVIDKFPISRPNLTFSTLTVSNMSPEDSSIYLCSVEQETQYFGPGTRLLVL.

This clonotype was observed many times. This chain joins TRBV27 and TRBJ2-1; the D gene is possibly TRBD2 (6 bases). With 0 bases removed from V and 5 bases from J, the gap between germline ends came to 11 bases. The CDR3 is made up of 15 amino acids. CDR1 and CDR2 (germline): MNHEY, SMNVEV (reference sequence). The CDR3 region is CASSLSPGANNEQFF. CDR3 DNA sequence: TGTGCCAGCAGTTTATCCCCGGGAGCTAACAATGAGCAGTTCTTC.

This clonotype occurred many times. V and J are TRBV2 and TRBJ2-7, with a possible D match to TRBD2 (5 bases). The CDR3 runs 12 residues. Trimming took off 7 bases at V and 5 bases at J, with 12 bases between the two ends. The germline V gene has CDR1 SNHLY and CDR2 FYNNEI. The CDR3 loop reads CASNRGSNEQYF. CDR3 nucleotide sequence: TGTGCCAGCAATCGGGGATCCAACGAGCAGTACTTC.

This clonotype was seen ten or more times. CDR3 protein: CASSPRTSGGETQYF. In DNA form, the CDR3 reads TGTGCCAGCAGCCCACGGACTAGCGGGGGGGAGACCCAGTACTTC. The chain uses TRBV7-2 and TRBJ2-5, with 14 bases matching TRBD2. J gave up 5 bases and V 5 bases, and 4 bases lay outside the gene matches. The germline V gene has CDR1 SGHTA and CDR2 FQGNSA. The CDR3 is made up of 15 amino acids. The full variable domain, completed using reference TRBV7-2 and TRBJ2-5, is GAGVSQSPSNKVTEKGKDVELRCDPISGHTALYWYRQSLGQGLEFLIYFQGNSAPDKSGLPSDRFSAERTGGSVSTLTIQRTQQEDSAVYLCASSPRTSGGETQYFGPGTRLLVL.

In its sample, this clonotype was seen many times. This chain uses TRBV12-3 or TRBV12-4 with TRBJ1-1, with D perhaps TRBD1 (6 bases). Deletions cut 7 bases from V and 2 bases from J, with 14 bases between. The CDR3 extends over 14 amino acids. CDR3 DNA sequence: TGTGCCAGCACCCAGACAGGCCGCAACACTGAAGCTTTCTTT. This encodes CASTQTGRNTEAFF.

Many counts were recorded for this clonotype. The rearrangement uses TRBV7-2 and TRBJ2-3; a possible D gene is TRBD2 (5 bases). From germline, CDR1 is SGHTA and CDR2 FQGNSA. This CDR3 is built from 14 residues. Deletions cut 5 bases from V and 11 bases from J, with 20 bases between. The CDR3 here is CASSLGWEHHVQYF. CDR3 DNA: TGTGCCAGCAGCCTAGGCTGGGAGCACCACGTGCAGTATTTT.

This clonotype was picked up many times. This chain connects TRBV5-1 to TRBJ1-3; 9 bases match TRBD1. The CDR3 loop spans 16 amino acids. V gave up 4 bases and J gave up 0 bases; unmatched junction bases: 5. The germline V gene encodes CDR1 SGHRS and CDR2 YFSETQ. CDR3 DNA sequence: TGCGCCAGCAGCCTGGGACAGGGCTTCTCTGGAAACACCATATATTTT. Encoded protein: CASSLGQGFSGNTIYF. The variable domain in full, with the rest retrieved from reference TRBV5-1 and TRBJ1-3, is KAGVTQTPRYLIKTRGQQVTLSCSPISGHRSVSWYQQTPGQGLQFLFEYFSETQRNKGNFPGRFSGRQFSNSRSEMNVSTLELGDSALYLCASSLGQGFSGNTIYFGEGSWLTVV.

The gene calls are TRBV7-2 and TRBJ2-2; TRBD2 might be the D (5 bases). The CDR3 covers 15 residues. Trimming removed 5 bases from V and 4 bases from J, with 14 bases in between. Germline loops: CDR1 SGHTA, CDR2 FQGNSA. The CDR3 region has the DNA TGTGCCAGCAGCCAAGCCACGCGGGCCACCGGGGAGCTGTTTTTT. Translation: CASSQATRATGELFF.

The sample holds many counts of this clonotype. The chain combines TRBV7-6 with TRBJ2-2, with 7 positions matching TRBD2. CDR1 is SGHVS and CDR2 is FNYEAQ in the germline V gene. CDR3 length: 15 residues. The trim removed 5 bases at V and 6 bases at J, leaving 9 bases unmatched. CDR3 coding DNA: TGTGCCAGCAGCCCGAGCGGGGTTCAAGCCGGGGAGCTGTTTTTT. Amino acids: CASSPSGVQAGELFF.

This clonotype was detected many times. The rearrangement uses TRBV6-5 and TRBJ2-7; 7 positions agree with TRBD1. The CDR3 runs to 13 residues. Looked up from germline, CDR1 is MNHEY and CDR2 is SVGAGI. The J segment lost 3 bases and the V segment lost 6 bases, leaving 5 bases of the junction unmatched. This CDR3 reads CASSQDRDYEQYF. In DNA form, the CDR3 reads TGTGCCAGCAGCCAAGACAGGGACTACGAGCAGTACTTC.

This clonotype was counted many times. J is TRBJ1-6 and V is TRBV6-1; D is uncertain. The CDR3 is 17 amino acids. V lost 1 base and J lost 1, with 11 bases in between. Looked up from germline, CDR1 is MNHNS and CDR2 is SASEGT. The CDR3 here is CASSEVGIWSYNSPLHF. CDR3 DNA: TGTGCCAGCAGTGAAGTTGGGATTTGGTCCTATAATTCACCCCTCCACTTT.

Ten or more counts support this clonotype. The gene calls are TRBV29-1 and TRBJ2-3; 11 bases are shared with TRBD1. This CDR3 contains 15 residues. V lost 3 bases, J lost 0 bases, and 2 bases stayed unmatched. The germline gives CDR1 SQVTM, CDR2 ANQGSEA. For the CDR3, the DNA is TGCAGCGTTGAGGGGACAGGGGGGAGCACAGATACGCAGTATTTT. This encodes CSVEGTGGSTDTQYF.

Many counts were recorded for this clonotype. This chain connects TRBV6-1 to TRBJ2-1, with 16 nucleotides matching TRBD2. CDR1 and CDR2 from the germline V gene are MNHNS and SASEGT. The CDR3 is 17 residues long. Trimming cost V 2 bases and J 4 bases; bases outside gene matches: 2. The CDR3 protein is CASSEPGLAGGYNEQFF. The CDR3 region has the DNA TGTGCCAGCAGTGAACCGGGACTAGCGGGAGGGTACAATGAGCAGTTCTTC.

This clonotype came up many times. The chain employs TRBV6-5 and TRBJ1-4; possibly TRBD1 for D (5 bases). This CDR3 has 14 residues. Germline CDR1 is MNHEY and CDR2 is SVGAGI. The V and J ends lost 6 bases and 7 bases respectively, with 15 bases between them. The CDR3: CASSPGQAAEKLFF. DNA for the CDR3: TGTGCCAGCAGCCCAGGGCAGGCCGCTGAAAAACTGTTTTTT.